This section outlines one TCR beta chain sequence together with its context. What it binds is unknown. The PCR employed 60 Vbeta primers together with 13 Jbeta primers. Data came from immunoSEQ multiplex PCR; TCRdb stores just in-frame clones and leaves some out. This sample has around 130,000 clones, with 75% to 90% found just once. These data come from a study of cytomegalovirus exposure and HLA in healthy donors. Findings and limits, study-wide: The study labeled fewer than 200 TCR beta chains cytomegalovirus-associated. Across donors, sequencing depth was assumed by presence/absence analyses to be roughly uniform.

The ends lost 3 bases at V and 1 base at J; junction bases unmatched: 6. The CDR3 is 16 amino acids. Germline CDR1 MGHRA, CDR2 YSYEKL. The V and J genes are TRBV4-1 and TRBJ1-1, with 9 bases aligning to TRBD1. This receptor was identified in a woman aged 40-49 years in good health and CMV-seronegative. The sample was PBMCs. CDR3 loop: CASSQPGQGWNTEAFF. The CDR3 nucleotides are TGCGCCAGCAGCCAGCCGGGACAGGGCTGGAACACTGAAGCTTTCTTT.